This passage covers 3 T cell receptor beta chains from one sample sequenced in a study of blood T cell repertoires in COVID-19. Only in-frame clones appear in the TCRdb table, and some are missing; sequencing was by immunoSEQ multiplex PCR. The sample records under 95,000 clones, around four fifths being singletons. Material for sequencing was peripheral blood. The receptor set was obtained from a human donor in a cohort sampled during active COVID-19.

The CDR3 loop reads CASSLGLAGIYEQYF. The CDR3 DNA follows: TGTGCCAGCAGCCTCGGACTAGCGGGTATCTACGAGCAGTACTTC. The rearrangement uses TRBV3-1 (or the pseudogene TRBV3-2) and TRBJ2-7; TRBD2 agrees at 11 bases. The ends lost 4 bases at V and 3 bases at J; junction bases unmatched: 5. From germline, CDR1 is LGHDT and CDR2 YNNKEL (reference sequence). The CDR3 runs 15 residues.

This sequence joins TRBV10-3 and TRBJ2-7, with TRBD2 as a possible D gene (6 bases). Germline loops: CDR1 ENHRY, CDR2 SYGVKD. V lost 0 bases to trimming and J lost 7 bases, with 13 bases between them. There are 14 residues in the CDR3. CDR3: CAISESGGAGEQYF. DNA of the CDR3: TGTGCCATCAGTGAGTCCGGAGGGGCGGGTGAGCAGTACTTC.

This sequence joins TRBV7-2 and TRBJ1-6; weak D call: TRBD1 (5 bases). This CDR3 spans 16 amino acids. The V end was cut by 5 bases, the J end by 2 bases, with 13 bases between. Looked up from germline, CDR1 is SGHTA and CDR2 is FQGNSA. As DNA, the CDR3 is TGTGCCAGCAGCGGGGGAGGGGACGCCTATAATTCACCCCTCCACTTT. This encodes CASSGGGDAYNSPLHF.